The rows below give T cell receptor beta chains drawn from one sample of a study of T cell repertoires in cytomegalovirus infection. In TCRdb, the reads were re-called with MiXCR into one record per CDR3 protein. The sample shows 150,000 to 200,000 distinct CDR3 sequences, roughly 19% of them seen only once. Sequenced sample: PBMCs. The source of these receptors is a human donor in good health (CMV status not recorded). Some clones in this sample may be carry-over from other donors' samples. The CDR3 runs from the conserved cysteine through the conserved F or W. The D gene is left open where the match is weak. Rows may omit the clone size; those that give it use once, few, many or a size class.

size	V	D	J	DNA	CDR3
few	TRBV4-1	NA	TRBJ1-2	TGCGCCAGCAGCCAAGTGGGGGTCGCTTCCTCCTATGGGGGCTACACCTTC	CASSQVGVASSYGGYTF
few	TRBV5-1	NA	TRBJ1-2	TGCGCCAGCAACTCGTTAGGGGACCCCTCTGTCGGGAACACCTTC	CASNSLGDPSVGNTF
many	TRBV30	NA	TRBJ1-1	TGTGCCTGGAACGGGGGAGTAGGCACTGAAGCTTTCTTT	CAWNGGVGTEAFF
many	TRBV7-2	NA	TRBJ2-7	TGTGCCAGCAGCCGCGGGCCTGGGGAGGAGCAGTACTTC	CASSRGPGEEQYF
few	TRBV11-1	NA	TRBJ2-2	TGTGCCAGCAGCTGGTCCGGGGCCACCGGGGAGCTGTTTTTT	CASSWSGATGELFF
NA	TRBV20-1	TRBD1	TRBJ1-1	TGCAGTGCTAGATTGGGGACAGGGGACGCTGAAGCTTTCTTT	CSARLGTGDAEAFF
NA	TRBV28	TRBD1	TRBJ1-5	TGTGCCAGCAGGCCGACAGGGGTAAATCAGCCCCAGCATTTT	CASRPTGVNQPQHF
few	TRBV11-2	NA	TRBJ1-1	TGTGCCAGCAGCTTAGAGCCGGGGGCGAACACTGAAGCTTTCTTT	CASSLEPGANTEAFF
many	TRBV7-6	TRBD1	TRBJ2-6	TGTGCCAGCAGCCAAGACAGGGCTGGGGCCAACGTCCTGACTTTC	CASSQDRAGANVLTF
many	TRBV19	NA	TRBJ2-7	TGTGCCAGTAGCCAGAGGGACGGCTCCTACGAGCAGTACTTC	CASSQRDGSYEQYF
few	TRBV15	NA	TRBJ1-2	TGTGCCACCAGCAGAGAGAGAGCCTCCTATGGCGGCTACACCTTC	CATSRERASYGGYTF
few	TRBV4-2	NA	TRBJ2-7	TGTGCCAGCGGAGGACTGAACTACGAGCAGTACTTC	CASGGLNYEQYF
few	TRBV7-9	NA	TRBJ1-3	TGTGCCAGCAGCTTAGGGACTGGAAACACCATATATTTT	CASSLGTGNTIYF
few	TRBV25-1	NA	TRBJ1-1	TGTGCCAGCAGTGATAGGTTCTCTCTGTTCACTGAAGCTTTCTTT	CASSDRFSLFTEAFF
few	TRBV14	TRBD1	TRBJ1-1	TGTGCCAGCAGCCAAGGACAGGACAGGGTCCTGATCACTGAAGCTTTCTTT	CASSQGQDRVLITEAFF
many	TRBV7-2	NA	TRBJ2-1	TGTGCCAGCAGCTTAGAGGGTACAGGGAAAGAGCAGTTCTTC	CASSLEGTGKEQFF
many	TRBV7-9	NA	TRBJ2-7	TGTGCCAGCAGCCCCGGTAGCTGGGAGCAGTACTTC	CASSPGSWEQYF
NA	TRBV20-1	NA	TRBJ1-5	TGCAGTGCTAGACAGGGATTTGAGCCCCAGCATTTT	CSARQGFEPQHF
NA	TRBV28	NA	TRBJ2-7	TGTGCCAGCAGTTTAGTCAGGGCCAACTCCTACGAGCAGTACTTC	CASSLVRANSYEQYF
many	TRBV12-3/TRBV12-4	NA	TRBJ1-5	TGTGCCAGCAATCTAGCAGGGGGCAATCAGCCCCAGCATTTT	CASNLAGGNQPQHF
many	TRBV7-2	TRBD2	TRBJ2-7	TGTGCCAGCAGCTTAGAGCCTAGCGGGGGGTGGAACGAGCAGTACTTC	CASSLEPSGGWNEQYF
few	TRBV12-3/TRBV12-4	TRBD1	TRBJ1-4	TGTGCCAGCAGTATCCGACAGGGCGGGGAAAAACTGTTTTTT	CASSIRQGGEKLFF
few	TRBV27	NA	TRBJ1-1	TGTGCCAGCAGACTTGAGGTGATCGCCACTGAAGCTTTCTTT	CASRLEVIATEAFF
NA	TRBV10-3	NA	TRBJ2-3	TGTGCCATCAGTGAGTCACGCGGGCGCACAGATACGCAGTATTTT	CAISESRGRTDTQYF
many	TRBV6-2/TRBV6-3	NA	TRBJ2-2	TGTGCCAGCGGCTGGGCCTGGAACACCGGGGAGCTGTTTTTT	CASGWAWNTGELFF
NA	TRBV4-1	TRBD1	TRBJ2-4	TGCGCCAGCAGCCCCACTCCCGATAACAGGGGAGCCAAAAACATTCAGTACTTC	CASSPTPDNRGAKNIQYF
few	TRBV2	NA	TRBJ2-3	TGTGCCAGCAGTAATGGTGACATTGCGCCAGATACGCAGTATTTT	CASSNGDIAPDTQYF
many	TRBV7-9	TRBD1	TRBJ2-1	TGTGCCAGCAGCCCCTCGGGGACAGCCCAAACCAATGAGCAGTTCTTC	CASSPSGTAQTNEQFF
NA	TRBV6-1	TRBD2	TRBJ2-1	TGTGCCAGCAGTGAAGAGTTGTGGGGGGGCTCCTACAATGAGCAGTTCTTC	CASSEELWGGSYNEQFF
few	TRBV27	TRBD2	TRBJ2-2	TGTGCCACCTCCCGGGAGGGCGCCGGGGAGCTGTTTTTT	CATSREGAGELFF
few	TRBV9	NA	TRBJ1-4	TGTGCCAGCAGCGTAGATGAGGGTGCAAATGAAAAACTGTTTTTT	CASSVDEGANEKLFF
once	TRBV5-5	NA	TRBJ1-2	TGTGCCAGCAGCTTGGGGAGGGTCCTCTATGGCTACACCTTC	CASSLGRVLYGYTF
NA	TRBV5-4	NA	TRBJ1-1	TGTGCTTTTAGGCCGGGGCTTCAGAACACTGAAGCTTTCTTT	CAFRPGLQNTEAFF
NA	TRBV10-1	NA	TRBJ2-1	TGCGCCAGCAGCCCTGCCGACAATGAGCAGTTCTTC	CASSPADNEQFF
many	TRBV14	NA	TRBJ1-1	TGTGCCAGCAGCCAGCTGATGAACACTGAAGCTTTCTTT	CASSQLMNTEAFF
few	TRBV7-3	TRBD2	TRBJ2-5	TGTGCCAGCAGCCCTAGCGGGCGGCAAGAGACCCAGTACTTC	CASSPSGRQETQYF
few	TRBV5-1	TRBD1	TRBJ2-2	TGCGCCAGCGGCCAAAATGGACAGGGGAACACCGGGGAGCTGTTTTTT	CASGQNGQGNTGELFF
few	TRBV9	NA	TRBJ1-1	TGTGCCAGCAGCGCCCGTTATGGGGCAGGAATGAACACTGAAGCTTTCTTT	CASSARYGAGMNTEAFF
many	TRBV11-2	TRBD2	TRBJ2-5	TGTGCCAGCAGCCCCGAACCTAGCGGGAGAGAGACCCAGTACTTC	CASSPEPSGRETQYF
many	TRBV7-2	TRBD1	TRBJ1-2	TGTGCCAGCAGCCCTGACAGGGAGGTAACGAATGGCTACACCTTC	CASSPDREVTNGYTF
NA	TRBV29-1	TRBD1	TRBJ1-5	TGCAGCGTTGAAGGGACAGGGGACGATCAGCCCCAGCATTTT	CSVEGTGDDQPQHF
NA	TRBV25-1	TRBD1	TRBJ1-4	TGTGCCAGCAGTGCAGGGGGCGAAGAAAAACTGTTTTTT	CASSAGGEEKLFF
NA	TRBV20-1	TRBD1	TRBJ2-7	TGCAGTGCTGAGGACTTCCGGGACAGGGCTGACGAGCAGTACTTC	CSAEDFRDRADEQYF
many	TRBV11-2	NA	TRBJ2-5	TGTGCCAGCAGCTCACGGGGCCAAGAGACCCAGTACTTC	CASSSRGQETQYF
NA	TRBV19	NA	TRBJ2-7	TGTGCCAGTAGTATAGATTGGTACGAGCAGTACTTC	CASSIDWYEQYF
NA	TRBV11-2	TRBD2	TRBJ2-7	TGTGCCAGCACCCTTATCCTGGGACTAGCGACGAACGAGCAGTACTTC	CASTLILGLATNEQYF
NA	TRBV5-1	NA	TRBJ2-7	TGCGCCAGCAGCTTGGAGGTAGCGGCCTACGAGCAGTACTTC	CASSLEVAAYEQYF
few	TRBV9	TRBD1	TRBJ2-5	TGTGCCAGCAGTTATCAGGGGGCTGGAGAGACCCAGTACTTC	CASSYQGAGETQYF
NA	TRBV19	NA	TRBJ1-5	TGTGCCAGTACCCAACTCGGAACCGTCAATCAGCCCCAGCATTTT	CASTQLGTVNQPQHF
NA	TRBV30	NA	TRBJ2-3	TGTGCCTGGAGTGTAGCGGTTACAGATACGCAGTATTTT	CAWSVAVTDTQYF
many	TRBV19	NA	TRBJ1-5	TGTGCCAGTAACACACCGATTAGCAATCAGCCCCAGCATTTT	CASNTPISNQPQHF
NA	TRBV7-2	NA	TRBJ2-7	TGTGCCAGCAGACCAACGGGGGCGATTTCCTACGAGCAGTACTTC	CASRPTGAISYEQYF
few	TRBV6-5	NA	TRBJ1-1	TGTGCCAGCAGACACATCGGCCGGACTGAAGCTTTCTTT	CASRHIGRTEAFF
many	TRBV7-2	NA	TRBJ1-1	TGTGCCAGCAGCTTAGGACCTTTTAGGGACACTGAAGCTTTCTTT	CASSLGPFRDTEAFF
NA	TRBV28	NA	TRBJ1-5	TGTGCCAGTCGGGGGGGAGGGCCCCCGGTCCAGCCCCAGCGTTTT	CASRGGGPPVQPQRF